Presented here are 9 T cell receptor beta chains from one specimen sequenced in a study of siplizumab effects on memory and regulatory T cells. Responder and stimulator cells in the mixed lymphocyte reaction were cultured together for around 6 days at 37°C. Antigens of these TCRs are unknown. Assay: immunoSEQ multiplex PCR; the TCRdb copy retains only in-frame clones and omits some. The top ten clones hold 30% to 45% of a sample with 9,500 to 15,000 clones, approximately 50% of them seen once. Sequencing used CFSE-low (dividing) CD8+ T cells sorted from an allogeneic mixed lymphocyte reaction. The receptors originated from a human donor in good health; the cells came from an allogeneic mixed lymphocyte reaction. Some clones in this sample may be carry-over from other donors' samples.

V and J are TRBV29-1 and TRBJ2-3, with 13 bases aligning to TRBD2. Losses at the gene ends were 1 base for V and 4 bases for J; bases not matched to a gene: 2. CDR3 size: 15 residues. Germline V gives CDR1 SQVTM, CDR2 ANQGSEA. The CDR3, as DNA: TGCAGCGTTGAAGGGACTAGCGGGAGCCCAGATACGCAGTATTTT. Its translation: CSVEGTSGSPDTQYF.

The chain uses TRBV19 and TRBJ2-7, with 8 bases matching TRBD1. The germline V gene encodes CDR1 LNHDA and CDR2 SQIVND (reference sequence). V lost 5 bases to trimming and J lost 1 base; unmatched junction nucleotides: 7. CDR3 length: 15 amino acids. The DNA for the CDR3 is TGTGCCAGTAGTTCCGGAACAGGGGGATCCTACGAGCAGTACTTC. Its protein is CASSSGTGGSYEQYF.

The chain recombines TRBV27 with TRBJ2-7; 7 nucleotides match TRBD2. The germline V gene has CDR1 MNHEY and CDR2 SMNVEV (reference sequence). This CDR3 contains 14 residues. V lost 2 bases and J lost 11; bases outside the gene matches: 12. CDR3 in DNA: TGTGCCAGCAGTTTAGGAGGTGGGGCGGGAGAAGAGTACTTC. This gives the protein CASSLGGGAGEEYF.

The V and J genes are TRBV25-1 and TRBJ1-5; TRBD1 matches 7 bases. The CDR3 is 14 amino acids. The germline gives CDR1 MGHDK, CDR2 SYGVNS. V trimming: 3 bases; J trimming: 7 bases; junction bases outside the gene matches: 6. CDR3 DNA: TGTGCCAGCAGTGACAGGGGGACGGTGCAGCCCCAGCATTTT. This sequence encodes CASSDRGTVQPQHF.

The rearrangement uses TRBV5-4 and TRBJ1-2; a possible D gene is TRBD1 (6 bases). V lost 4 bases to trimming and J lost 4 bases, with 11 bases between them. CDR3 length equals 13 residues. Germline lookup yields CDR1 SGHNT and CDR2 YYREEE (reference sequence). The CDR3 region is CASSQQGTYGYTF. The CDR3 nucleotides are TGTGCCAGCAGCCAACAGGGCACCTATGGCTACACCTTC.

This clone was counted only a few times. The rearrangement links TRBV2 to TRBJ2-5, with 10 positions matching TRBD2. Germline V lookup: CDR1 SNHLY, CDR2 FYNNEI. V was clipped by 3 bases and J by 0 bases; unmatched bases: 10. There are 18 residues in the CDR3. This chain's CDR3 is CASSDSLAGAGYQETQYF. The CDR3 DNA sequence: TGTGCCAGCAGTGATTCGCTAGCGGGGGCCGGGTACCAAGAGACCCAGTACTTC. Full variable domain (rest looked up from reference TRBV2 and TRBJ2-5): EPEVTQTPSHQVTQMGQEVILRCVPISNHLYFYWYRQILGQKVEFLVSFYNNEISEKSEIFDDQFSVERPDGSNFTLKIRSTKLEDSAMYFCASSDSLAGAGYQETQYFGPGTRLLVL.

This clone is judged medium-sized (0.01 to 0.1%). The chain couples TRBV4-1 to TRBJ1-1; the match to TRBD1 covers 9 bases. Trimming at V came to 3 bases and at J to 3 bases, leaving 8 bases not matched to a gene. The length of the CDR3 is 16 residues. Germline V gene lookup returns CDR1 MGHRA and CDR2 YSYEKL. DNA of the CDR3: TGCGCCAGCAGCCACCTCCCGGGACAGGGTGACACTGAAGCTTTCTTT. Its protein is CASSHLPGQGDTEAFF.

V gene TRBV11-2 combines with J gene TRBJ2-7, with D possibly matching TRBD1 (5 bases). The CDR3 runs 15 residues. Trimming left V 2 bases short and J 4 bases short, with 15 bases between. Germline loops: CDR1 SGHAT, CDR2 FQNNGV. DNA of the CDR3: TGTGCCAGCAGCTTACCAGGGTTCGAATGGTACGAGCAGTACTTC. Protein product: CASSLPGFEWYEQYF. Supplemented by reference TRBV11-2 and TRBJ2-7, the full variable domain reads EAGVAQSPRYKIIEKRQSVAFWCNPISGHATLYWYQQILGQGPKLLIQFQNNGVVDDSQLPKDRFSAERLKGVDSTLKIQPAKLEDSAVYLCASSLPGFEWYEQYFGPGTRLTVT.

There are a few counts of this clone. The chain is built from TRBV25-1 and TRBJ2-7; possibly TRBD1 or TRBD2 for D (5 bases each). Germline V gene sequence: CDR1 MGHDK, CDR2 SYGVNS. V shed 6 bases and J shed 4 bases, with 10 bases lying between them. CDR3 length equals 12 residues. Written as DNA, the CDR3 is TGTGCCAGCAGCGGGACGGAATACGAGCAGTACTTC. It specifies CASSGTEYEQYF.